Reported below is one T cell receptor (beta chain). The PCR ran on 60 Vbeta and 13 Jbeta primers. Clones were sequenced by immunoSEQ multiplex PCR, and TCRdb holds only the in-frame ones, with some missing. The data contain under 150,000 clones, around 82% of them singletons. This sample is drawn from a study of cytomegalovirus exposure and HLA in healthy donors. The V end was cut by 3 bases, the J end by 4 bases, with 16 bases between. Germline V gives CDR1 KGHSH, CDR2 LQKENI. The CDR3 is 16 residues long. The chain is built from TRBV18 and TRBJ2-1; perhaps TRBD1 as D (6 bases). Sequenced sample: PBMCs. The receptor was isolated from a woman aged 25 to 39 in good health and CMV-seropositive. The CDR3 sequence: CASSPYDRPTYNEQFF. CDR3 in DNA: TGTGCCAGCTCACCCTACGACAGGCCAACTTACAATGAGCAGTTCTTC.